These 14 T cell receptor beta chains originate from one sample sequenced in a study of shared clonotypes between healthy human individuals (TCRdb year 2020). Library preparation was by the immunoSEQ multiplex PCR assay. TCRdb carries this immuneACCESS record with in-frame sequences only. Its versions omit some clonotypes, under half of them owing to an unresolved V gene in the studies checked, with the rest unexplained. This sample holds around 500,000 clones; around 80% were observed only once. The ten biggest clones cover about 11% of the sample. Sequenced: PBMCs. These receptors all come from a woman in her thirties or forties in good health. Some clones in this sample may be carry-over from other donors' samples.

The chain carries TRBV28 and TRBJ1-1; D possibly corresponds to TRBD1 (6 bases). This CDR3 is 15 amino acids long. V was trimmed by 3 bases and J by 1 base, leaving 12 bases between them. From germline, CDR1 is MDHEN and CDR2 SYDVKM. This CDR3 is CASSFYGGANTEAFF. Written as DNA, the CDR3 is TGTGCCAGCAGTTTTTACGGGGGCGCGAACACTGAAGCTTTCTTT. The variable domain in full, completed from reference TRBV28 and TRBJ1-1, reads DVKVTQSSRYLVKRTGEKVFLECVQDMDHENMFWYRQDPGLGLRLIYFSYDVKMKEKGDIPEGYSVSREKKERFSLILESASTNQTSMYLCASSFYGGANTEAFFGQGTRLTVV.

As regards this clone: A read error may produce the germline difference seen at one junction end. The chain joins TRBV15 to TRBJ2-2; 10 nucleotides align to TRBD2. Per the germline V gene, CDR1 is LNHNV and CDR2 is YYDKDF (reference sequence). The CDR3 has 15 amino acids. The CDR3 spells CATTPGLANIGELFF. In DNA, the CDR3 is TGTGCCACAACACCGGGACTAGCGAACATCGGGGAGCTGTTTTTT. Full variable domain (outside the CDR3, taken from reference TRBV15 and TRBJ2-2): DAMVIQNPRYQVTQFGKPVTLSCSQTLNHNVMYWYQQKSSQAPKLLFHYYDKDFNNEADTPDNFQSRRPNTSFCFLDIRSPGLGDTAMYLCATTPGLANIGELFFGEGSRLTVL.

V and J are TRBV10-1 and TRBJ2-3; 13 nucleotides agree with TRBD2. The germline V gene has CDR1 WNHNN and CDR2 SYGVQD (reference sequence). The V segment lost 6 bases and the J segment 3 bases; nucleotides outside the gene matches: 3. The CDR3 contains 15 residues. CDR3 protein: CASRRLAGGTDTQYF. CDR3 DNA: TGCGCCAGCAGAAGACTAGCGGGAGGAACAGATACGCAGTATTTT.

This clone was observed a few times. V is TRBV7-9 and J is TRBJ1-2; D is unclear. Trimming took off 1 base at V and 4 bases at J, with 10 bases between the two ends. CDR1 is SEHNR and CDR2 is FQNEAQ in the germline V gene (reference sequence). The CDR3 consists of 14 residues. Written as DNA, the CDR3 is TGTGCCAGCAGCTTAGATCCGGCTTCCTATGGCTACACCTTC. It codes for CASSLDPASYGYTF.

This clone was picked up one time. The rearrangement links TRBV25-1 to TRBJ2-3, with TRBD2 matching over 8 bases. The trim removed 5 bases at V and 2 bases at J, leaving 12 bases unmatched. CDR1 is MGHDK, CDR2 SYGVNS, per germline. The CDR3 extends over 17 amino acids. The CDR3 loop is CASSLGTSGPITDTQYF. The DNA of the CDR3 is TGTGCCAGCAGTCTGGGAACTAGCGGTCCGATCACAGATACGCAGTATTTT.

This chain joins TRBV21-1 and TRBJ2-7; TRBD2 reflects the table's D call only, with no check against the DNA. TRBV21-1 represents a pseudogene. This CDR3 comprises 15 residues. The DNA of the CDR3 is TGTGCCAGCAGCAAAGTTCCGGGAGGGACCTACGAGCAGTACTTC. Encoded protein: CASSKVPGGTYEQYF.

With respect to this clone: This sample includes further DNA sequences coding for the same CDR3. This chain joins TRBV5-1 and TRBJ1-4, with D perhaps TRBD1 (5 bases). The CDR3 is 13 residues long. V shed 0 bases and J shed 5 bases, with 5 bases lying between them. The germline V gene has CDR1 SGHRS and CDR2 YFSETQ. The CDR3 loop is CASSLAGNEKLFF. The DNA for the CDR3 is TGCGCCAGCAGCTTGGCAGGGAATGAAAAACTGTTTTTT.

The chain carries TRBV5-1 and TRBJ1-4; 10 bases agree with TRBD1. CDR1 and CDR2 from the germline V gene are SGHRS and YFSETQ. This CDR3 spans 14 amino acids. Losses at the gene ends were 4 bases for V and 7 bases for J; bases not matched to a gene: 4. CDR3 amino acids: CASSPGTGVEKLFF. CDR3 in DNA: TGCGCCAGCAGCCCCGGGACAGGGGTTGAAAAACTGTTTTTT.

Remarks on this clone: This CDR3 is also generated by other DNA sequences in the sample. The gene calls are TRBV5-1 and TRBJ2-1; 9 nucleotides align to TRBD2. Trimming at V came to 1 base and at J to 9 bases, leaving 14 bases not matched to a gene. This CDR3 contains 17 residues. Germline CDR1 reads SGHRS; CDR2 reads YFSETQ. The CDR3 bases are TGCGCCAGCAGCTTGTATTCAGCGGGAGGCCCTGGAGGTGAGCAGTTCTTC. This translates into CASSLYSAGGPGGEQFF. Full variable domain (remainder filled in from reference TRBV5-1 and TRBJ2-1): KAGVTQTPRYLIKTRGQQVTLSCSPISGHRSVSWYQQTPGQGLQFLFEYFSETQRNKGNFPGRFSGRQFSNSRSEMNVSTLELGDSALYLCASSLYSAGGPGGEQFFGPGTRLTVL.

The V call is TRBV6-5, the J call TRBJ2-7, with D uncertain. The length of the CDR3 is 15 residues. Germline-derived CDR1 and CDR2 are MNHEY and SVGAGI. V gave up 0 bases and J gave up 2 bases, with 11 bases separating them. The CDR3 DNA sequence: TGTGCCAGCAGTTACTCGTCGGGCAACACCTACGAGCAGTACTTC. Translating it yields CASSYSSGNTYEQYF.

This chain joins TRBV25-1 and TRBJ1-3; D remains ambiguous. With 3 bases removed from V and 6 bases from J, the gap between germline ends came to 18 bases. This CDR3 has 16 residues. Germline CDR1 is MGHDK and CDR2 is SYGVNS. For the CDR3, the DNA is TGTGCCAGCAGTGAGTTTAAATCCACCGGCGTAAACACCATATATTTT. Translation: CASSEFKSTGVNTIYF.

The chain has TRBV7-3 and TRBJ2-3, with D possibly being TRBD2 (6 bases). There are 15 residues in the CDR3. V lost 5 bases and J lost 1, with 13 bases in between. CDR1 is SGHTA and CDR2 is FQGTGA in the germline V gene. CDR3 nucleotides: TGTGCCAGCAGCCAAGGGGCTAGCGGCACAGATACGCAGTATTTT. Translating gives CASSQGASGTDTQYF.

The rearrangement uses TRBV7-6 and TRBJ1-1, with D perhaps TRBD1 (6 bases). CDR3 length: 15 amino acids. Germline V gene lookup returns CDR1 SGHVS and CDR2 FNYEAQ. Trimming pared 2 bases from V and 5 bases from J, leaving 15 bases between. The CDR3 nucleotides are TGTGCCAGCAGCTTATCGGGGGGGGCGCGTACTGAAGCTTTCTTT. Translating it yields CASSLSGGARTEAFF. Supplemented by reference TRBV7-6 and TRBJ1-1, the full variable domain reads GAGVSQSPRYKVTKRGQDVALRCDPISGHVSLYWYRQALGQGPEFLTYFNYEAQQDKSGLPNDRFSAERPEGSISTLTIQRTEQRDSAMYRCASSLSGGARTEAFFGQGTRLTVV.

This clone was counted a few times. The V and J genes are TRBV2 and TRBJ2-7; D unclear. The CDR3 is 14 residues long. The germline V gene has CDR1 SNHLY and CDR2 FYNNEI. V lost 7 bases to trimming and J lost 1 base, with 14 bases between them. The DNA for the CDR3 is TGTGCCAGCACCGGCCCGGCATATTCCTACGAGCAGTACTTC. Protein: CASTGPAYSYEQYF.